This TCR beta chain was identified during a study of blood T cell repertoires in COVID-19. The overall study: COVID-19 samples, acute and convalescent, were from the United States, Italy and Spain. Nucleic acid was either cDNA or gDNA, and it came from T cells, B-cell-depleted T cells, or PBMCs.

Study processing details: The assay estimated nucleated cells by amplifying reference gene primers. The protocol was immunoSEQ multiplex PCR, while the TCRdb copy is restricted to in-frame clones and leaves out a portion. V, J and clone size were drawn from that table, and D and trimming were deduced from the DNA. The table includes 200,000 to 250,000 clones, about nine tenths detected once. Trimming cost V 3 bases and J 0 bases, with 8 bases left between them. CDR1 and CDR2 from the germline V gene are KGHSH and LQKENI. The CDR3 is 14 residues long. This clone was counted a single time. The rearrangement uses TRBV18 and TRBJ1-1, with D possibly matching TRBD1 (5 bases). Material: peripheral blood. The source is a woman in her thirties or forties with acute or convalescent COVID-19. The CDR3 loop reads CASSPAGLNTEAFF. The CDR3 coding sequence is TGTGCCAGCTCACCGGCAGGGTTGAACACTGAAGCTTTCTTT.